The 7 T cell receptor beta chains in this list originate from one sample, sequenced in a study of low-dose radiotherapy and immunotherapy resistance in tumors. Alpha and beta chains were covered, as first-strand cDNA relied on TRAV- and TRBV-specific primers. With a constant-region primer and a V-primer adapter, TCRs were subjected to approximately 18 PCR cycles of amplification. Each CDR3 protein gets one entry after TCRdb re-called the reads with MiXCR. The data contain some 13,000 distinct CDR3 sequences, 60% to 80% of them singletons. The receptors derive from a human donor with advanced metastatic prostate, ovarian, gallbladder or colorectal cancer (not recorded which). This table probably holds off-target reads from a library built for another chain.

V and J are TRBV7-8 and TRBJ2-1; no firm D call. The CDR3 is 16 residues long. V was trimmed by 5 bases and J by 4 bases, leaving 18 bases between them. Per the germline V gene, CDR1 is SGHVS and CDR2 is FQNEAQ. The CDR3 loop reads CASSRSSRIGYNEQFF. CDR3 nucleotides: TGTGCCAGCAGCCGGTCTAGTCGGATAGGGTACAATGAGCAGTTCTTC.

The gene calls are TRBV5-1 and TRBJ1-5, with D unresolved. V was cut by 0 bases and J by 2 bases, with 9 bases left in between. The germline V gene has CDR1 SGHRS and CDR2 YFSETQ. This CDR3 contains 15 residues. CDR3 sequence: CASSLEGVGNQPQHF. The CDR3 nucleotides are TGCGCCAGCAGCTTGGAAGGAGTGGGCAATCAGCCCCAGCATTTT.

The rearrangement joins TRBV2 to TRBJ2-3, with D unresolved. The germline V and J ends were trimmed by 1 base and 3 bases, with 11 bases remaining between them. This CDR3 comprises 15 residues. Germline V lookup: CDR1 SNHLY, CDR2 FYNNEI. The CDR3 reads CASSEGAEITDTQYF. The CDR3 region has the DNA TGTGCCAGCAGTGAAGGGGCGGAAATAACAGATACGCAGTATTTT.

The chain joins TRBV7-9 to TRBJ1-5, with D uncertain. Per germline, CDR1 SEHNR and CDR2 FQNEAQ (reference sequence). This CDR3 spans 13 amino acids. The V and J ends lost 3 bases and 7 bases respectively, with 10 bases between them. The CDR3 spells CASSLGPGQPQHF. CDR3 DNA: TGTGCCAGCAGCTTGGGCCCTGGCCAGCCCCAGCATTTT. Based on the CDR3 plus reference TRBV7-9 and TRBJ1-5, the full variable domain is DTGVSQNPRHKITKRGQNVTFRCDPISEHNRLYWYRQTLGQGPEFLTYFQNEAQLEKSRLLSDRFSAERPKGSFSTLEIQRTEQGDSAMYLCASSLGPGQPQHFGDGTRLSIL.

The chain combines TRBV24-1 with TRBJ2-3; the match to TRBD1 covers 8 bases. Germline V gene data show CDR1 as KGHDR and CDR2 as SFDVKD. The CDR3 is 14 amino acids. V dropped 7 bases and J dropped 2; count of bases not matched to a gene: 4. The CDR3 sequence: CATSHRGDTDTQYF. CDR3 coding DNA: TGTGCCACCAGCCACAGGGGGGACACAGATACGCAGTATTTT.

The chain joins TRBV11-1 to TRBJ2-1; 7 bases agree with TRBD1. CDR1 SGHAT and CDR2 FQDESV come from the germline V gene (reference sequence). CDR3 size: 14 residues. Losses at the gene ends were 5 bases for V and 9 bases for J; bases not matched to a gene: 10. The CDR3 here is CASSPRDRDPEQFF. The CDR3 bases are TGTGCCAGCAGCCCCCGAGACAGGGACCCTGAGCAGTTCTTC.

This clonotype appeared a few times. The genes are TRBV14 and TRBJ1-3; no clear D gene. Germline CDR1 is SGHDN and CDR2 is FVKESK. This CDR3 is 16 amino acids long. Trimming removed 0 bases at V and 0 bases at J, with 9 bases between. CDR3 nucleotides: TGTGCCAGCAGCCAAGACGGACTGTTCTCTGGAAACACCATATATTTT. It specifies CASSQDGLFSGNTIYF.